This T cell receptor beta chain was identified during a study of blood T cell repertoires in COVID-19. Study-level background: Samples representing acute and convalescent COVID-19 were sourced from the United States, Italy and Spain. PBMCs, B-cell-depleted T cells, or T cells provided the cDNA or gDNA that made up the material.

In the study's own analysis: Amplification from reference gene primers served as the basis for estimated nucleated cell counts. Produced via immunoSEQ multiplex PCR; TCRdb's table is partial and in-frame only. That table is the source of V, J and clone size, and D and trimming were worked out from the DNA. The sample lists some 70,000 clones, about 90% occurring once. CDR1 SGHTA and CDR2 FQGNSA come from the germline V gene. V shed 0 bases and J shed 6 bases, with 12 bases lying between them. The CDR3 length is 16 residues. This sequence was found in a human donor with active COVID-19. The donor label of this sample is uncertain. The chain carries TRBV7-2 and TRBJ1-6; a possible D gene is TRBD1 (5 bases). The sequenced sample consisted of peripheral blood. As DNA, the CDR3 is TGTGCCAGCAGCTTAGCGCGAAGGGGAGGTAATTCACCCCTCCACTTT. This translates into CASSLARRGGNSPLHF.